One sample yielded the 10 T cell receptor beta chains listed below, sequenced in a study of blood T cell repertoires in COVID-19. The data were produced by immunoSEQ multiplex PCR, yet TCRdb's version contains in-frame clones alone and is incomplete. The data contain approximately 200,000 clones, approximately 83% of them singletons. Specimen: PBMCs or T cells enriched from blood (not recorded which). These receptors came from a man aged 40-49 years who had recovered from COVID-19.

This clone was counted once. V and J are TRBV18 and TRBJ2-1; 8 nucleotides match TRBD2. The CDR3 has 13 residues. V dropped 4 bases and J dropped 8; count of bases not matched to a gene: 4. The germline CDR1 and CDR2 sequences are KGHSH and LQKENI. The CDR3 DNA sequence: TGTGCCAGCTCACAGGGACTAGGTTATGAGCAGTTCTTC. Translated, it gives CASSQGLGYEQFF. Together with reference TRBV18 and TRBJ2-1, the CDR3 gives the full variable domain: NAGVMQNPRHLVRRRGQEARLRCSPMKGHSHVYWYRQLPEEGLKFMVYLQKENIIDESGMPKERFSAEFPKEGPSILRIQQVVRGDSAAYFCASSQGLGYEQFFGPGTRLTVL.

The chain carries TRBV10-2 and TRBJ1-1; D not resolved. The length of the CDR3 is 14 residues. Germline CDR1 and CDR2: WSHSY and SAAADI. V lost 4 bases, J lost 0 bases, and 9 bases lay in between. The DNA of the CDR3 is TGCGCCAGCAGTGTGAGCAACTTGAACACTGAAGCTTTCTTT. Its translation: CASSVSNLNTEAFF.

V is TRBV5-1 and J is TRBJ2-7; D gene unclear. Germline CDR1 SGHRS, CDR2 YFSETQ. V dropped 4 bases and J dropped 0 bases, with 5 bases sitting between them. The CDR3 has 12 residues. The CDR3 nucleotides read TGCGCCAGCAGCCTTCGCTCCTACGAGCAGTACTTC. This codes for CASSLRSYEQYF.

Here the CDR3 DNA reads TGTGCCAGCAGCTTAGGTCGTAAAGTAGCGGGGGGTTCCTACAATGAGCAGTTCTTC. Amino acid sequence: CASSLGRKVAGGSYNEQFF. The rearrangement joins TRBV7-9 to TRBJ2-1, with 10 positions matching TRBD2. Germline V gene sequence: CDR1 SEHNR, CDR2 FQNEAQ (reference sequence). The J segment lost 1 base and the V segment lost 1 base, leaving 10 bases of the junction unmatched. This CDR3 spans 19 amino acids.

The chain has TRBV30 and TRBJ1-5, with a possible D match to TRBD1 (5 bases). V lost 0 bases to trimming and J lost 0 bases, with 6 bases between them. From germline, CDR1 is GTSNPN and CDR2 SVGIG (reference sequence). This CDR3 is built from 14 residues. CDR3 nucleotide sequence: TGTGCCTGGAGTGTAGGGGATAGCAATCAGCCCCAGCATTTT. Protein sequence: CAWSVGDSNQPQHF.

This clone appeared once. V gene TRBV28 combines with J gene TRBJ1-1; TRBD1 might be the D (5 bases). Germline loops: CDR1 MDHEN, CDR2 SYDVKM. V lost 2 bases to trimming and J lost 11 bases, with 15 bases between them. The CDR3 loop spans 13 amino acids. The CDR3 here is CASSLLQGVRAFF. The CDR3, as DNA: TGTGCCAGCAGTTTACTCCAAGGGGTAAGGGCTTTCTTT.

This clone has only a few counts. The chain couples TRBV5-1 to TRBJ2-4; D might be TRBD2 (6 bases). Germline V gene data show CDR1 as SGHRS and CDR2 as YFSETQ. The CDR3 totals 14 residues. V lost 3 bases and J lost 0, with 7 bases in between. The CDR3 is CASSSGVAKNIQYF. The CDR3 region has the DNA TGCGCCAGCAGCTCGGGAGTAGCCAAAAACATTCAGTACTTC.

The chain uses TRBV28 and TRBJ1-4; 7 nucleotides agree with TRBD1. The CDR3 totals 14 residues. CDR1 is MDHEN, CDR2 SYDVKM, per germline. With V trimmed by 5 bases and J by 4 bases, 4 bases remained unmatched. CDR3 sequence: CASSGDRDNEKLFF. As DNA, the CDR3 is TGTGCCAGCAGTGGGGACAGAGATAATGAAAAACTGTTTTTT.

This chain uses TRBV6-5 with TRBJ2-7; possibly TRBD2 for D (5 bases). Germline values: CDR1 MNHEY, CDR2 SVGAGI. The CDR3 covers 14 residues. V was shortened by 7 bases and J by 3 bases, with 16 bases between the two germline ends. DNA of the CDR3: TGTGCCAGCATGAAGGCGGGTGGTGGCTACGAGCAGTACTTC. Its protein product is CASMKAGGGYEQYF.

This sequence joins TRBV29-1 and TRBJ2-7, with TRBD2 matching 13 bases. V shed 5 bases, J shed 0 bases, and the junction held 7 bases outside the gene matches. Germline assignment: CDR1 SQVTM and CDR2 ANQGSEA. This CDR3 is built from 16 residues. The CDR3 DNA reads TGCAGCGTTAACGGACTAGCGGGAGAGCACTCCTACGAGCAGTACTTC. Translation: CSVNGLAGEHSYEQYF.